This is a list of T cell receptor beta chains from one sample in a study of cytomegalovirus exposure and HLA in healthy donors. Libraries were prepared by immunoSEQ multiplex PCR; TCRdb keeps only in-frame clonotypes and omits some of them. The sample has about 130,000 clones, around 85% seen once. The sample taken for sequencing was PBMCs. The receptors come from a boy between 10 and 17 years old in good health and CMV-seronegative. Both conserved end residues are part of each CDR3. The size field is filled for only some rows; it gives once, few, many or a size class.

clone size	V gene	CDR3 protein
NA	TRBV2	CASSPGLNYGYTF
once	TRBV7-9	CASSSTLQGSGNTIYF
NA	TRBV19	CASSIRQSPNTEAFF
NA	TRBV19	CATAPRGDQPQHF
NA	TRBV7-9	CASSLVGTRVHGYTF
once	TRBV11-1	CASSTHTGAGELFF
NA	TRBV14	CAPRRGTLHF
NA	TRBV6-4	CASKPSSRQGLNTEAFF
NA	TRBV5-1	CASSSQGKFPYEQYF
NA	TRBV7-2	CASSLKTGSGYTF
NA	TRBV7-8	CASSQGLAGTPYEQYF
NA	TRBV2	CASSELQGQPQHF